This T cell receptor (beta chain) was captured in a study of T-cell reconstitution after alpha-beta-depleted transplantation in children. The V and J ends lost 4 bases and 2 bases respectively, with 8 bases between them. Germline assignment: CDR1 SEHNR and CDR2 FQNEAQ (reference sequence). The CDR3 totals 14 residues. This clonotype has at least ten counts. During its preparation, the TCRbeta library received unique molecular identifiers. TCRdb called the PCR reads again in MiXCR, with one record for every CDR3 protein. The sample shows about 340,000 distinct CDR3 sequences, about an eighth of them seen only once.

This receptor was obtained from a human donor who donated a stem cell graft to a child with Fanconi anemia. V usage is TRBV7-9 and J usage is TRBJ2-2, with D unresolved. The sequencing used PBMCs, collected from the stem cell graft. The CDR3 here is CASSSDTNTGELFF. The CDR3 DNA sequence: TGTGCCAGCAGCTCAGATACTAACACCGGGGAGCTGTTTTTT.